These T cell receptor beta chains were read from a single sample in a study of OX40 agonist ivuxolimab in advanced cancers. Only in-frame clones appear in the TCRdb table, and some are missing; sequencing was by immunoSEQ multiplex PCR. The repertoire holds some 70,000 clones, over 80% seen once, with approximately 5.6% in the top ten. Specimen: CD4+ or CD8+ T cells sorted from blood, collected in a trial of the OX40 agonist ivuxolimab. Source of these receptors: an adult with an advanced solid tumor such as melanoma, head and neck, liver or kidney cancer. The CDR3 runs from the conserved cysteine through the conserved F or W. The order of the fields is V gene, clone size, J gene, D gene, CDR3 protein, CDR3 DNA. A D gene is named only where the DNA matches it firmly. Expanded clones are given a class, and other clones once, few, many or no size at all.

TRBV29-1	NA	TRBJ2-5	NA	CSVEGGPQETQYF	TGCAGCGTTGAGGGTGGACCCCAAGAGACCCAGTACTTC
TRBV4-2	NA	TRBJ2-5	TRBD2	CASSQGAGGGETQYF	TGTGCCAGCAGCCAAGGAGCGGGAGGTGGCGAGACCCAGTACTTC
TRBV6-1	NA	TRBJ2-5	NA	CASSEIVGRKTQYF	TGTGCCAGCAGTGAAATCGTAGGGAGGAAGACCCAGTACTTC
TRBV15	NA	TRBJ1-4	NA	CATSRVTGKAPYEKLFF	TGTGCCACCAGCAGAGTAACAGGGAAAGCTCCATATGAAAAACTGTTTTTT
TRBV18	NA	TRBJ2-7	NA	CASSPNPIVSSYEQYF	TGTGCCAGCTCACCAAACCCGATCGTAAGCTCCTACGAGCAGTACTTC
TRBV28	NA	TRBJ2-2	TRBD1	CASSARDRSAGTGELFF	TGTGCCAGCTCAGCTAGGGACAGGTCCGCGGGTACCGGGGAGCTGTTTTTT
TRBV9	NA	TRBJ2-3	NA	CASSALASGTDTQYF	TGTGCCAGCAGCGCTCTAGCCTCGGGCACAGATACGCAGTATTTT
TRBV6-6	NA	TRBJ2-7	NA	CASSSGTASGEQYF	TGTGCCAGCAGCTCCGGGACGGCCTCGGGCGAGCAGTACTTC
TRBV7-9	NA	TRBJ1-4	NA	CASSIGPPEGEKLFF	TGTGCCAGCAGCATCGGACCACCCGAAGGTGAAAAACTGTTTTTT
TRBV18	NA	TRBJ2-1	NA	CASSPQEVEQFF	TGTGCCAGCTCACCACAGGAAGTTGAGCAGTTCTTC
TRBV28	NA	TRBJ1-1	TRBD1	CASSFSDRDAEAFF	TGTGCCAGCAGTTTCTCCGACAGGGACGCTGAAGCTTTCTTT
TRBV4-1	NA	TRBJ2-6	NA	CASSQDRRVGRMHSGANVLTF	TGCGCCAGCAGCCAAGATAGGAGGGTCGGGCGCATGCACTCTGGGGCCAACGTCCTGACTTTC
TRBV27	NA	TRBJ1-4	NA	CASSLTVTTNEKLFF	TGTGCCAGCAGTTTAACCGTCACAACTAATGAAAAACTGTTTTTT
TRBV28	few	TRBJ1-2	NA	CASSLSRGRGHGYTF	TGTGCCAGCAGTTTATCGCGGGGTCGAGGCCATGGCTACACCTTC
TRBV27	NA	TRBJ2-7	NA	CATMRPVSGSYEQYF	TGTGCCACCATGCGGCCGGTTAGCGGATCCTACGAGCAGTACTTC
TRBV5-8	NA	TRBJ2-2	NA	CASSWGRNTGELFF	TGTGCCAGCAGCTGGGGCCGGAACACCGGGGAGCTGTTTTTT
TRBV28	few	TRBJ2-2	NA	CASSSPRVSAGELFF	TGTGCCAGCAGTTCACCAAGGGTTTCGGCCGGGGAGCTGTTTTTT
TRBV10-2	NA	TRBJ2-1	NA	CASSAGGLDEQFF	TGCGCCAGCAGTGCTGGGGGGCTCGATGAGCAGTTCTTC
TRBV7-9	few	TRBJ2-1	TRBD1	CASSSGQGDVNEQFF	TGTGCCAGCAGCTCCGGACAGGGCGACGTGAATGAGCAGTTCTTC
TRBV27	NA	TRBJ2-3	NA	CASSLGGYAFTDTQYF	TGTGCCAGCAGCCTCGGGGGCTACGCATTCACAGATACGCAGTATTTT
TRBV7-8	NA	TRBJ1-1	TRBD1	CASSPRDRNTEAFF	TGTGCCAGCAGCCCTCGGGACAGGAACACTGAAGCTTTCTTT
TRBV28	NA	TRBJ1-2	NA	CASSPPSGGDGYTF	TGTGCCAGCAGTCCCCCTAGTGGGGGCGATGGCTACACCTTC
TRBV7-8	medium-sized	TRBJ2-7	NA	CASSLGDSDSYEQYF	TGTGCCAGCAGCTTAGGGGACTCTGACTCCTACGAGCAGTACTTC
TRBV5-6	NA	TRBJ2-6	NA	CASSRAGTDHVLTF	TGTGCCAGCAGTCGGGCCGGGACCGACCACGTCCTGACTTTC
TRBV19	NA	TRBJ1-5	NA	CASSIGSTGINQPQHF	TGTGCCAGTAGTATAGGTAGTACGGGGATTAATCAGCCCCAGCATTTT
TRBV5-8	NA	TRBJ1-4	TRBD1	CASSSGTGSEKLFF	TGTGCCAGCAGTTCCGGGACAGGGTCTGAAAAACTGTTTTTT
TRBV2	medium-sized	TRBJ1-5	NA	CASRKEGNQPQHF	TGTGCCAGCAGGAAGGAGGGAAATCAGCCCCAGCATTTT
TRBV27	NA	TRBJ1-5	TRBD1	CASSFSTGGNQPQHF	TGTGCCAGCAGTTTTTCTACAGGGGGAAATCAGCCCCAGCATTTT
TRBV29-1	NA	TRBJ1-4	TRBD1	CSVRESGTGGEKLFF	TGCAGCGTTAGGGAGTCCGGGACAGGGGGGGAAAAACTGTTTTTT
TRBV6-4	NA	TRBJ2-1	TRBD1	CASSAGTGGFDEQFF	TGTGCCAGCAGCGCCGGGACAGGGGGCTTCGATGAGCAGTTCTTC
TRBV6-5	NA	TRBJ1-1	NA	CASTQSFGRGTEAFF	TGTGCCAGCACCCAATCCTTCGGGCGGGGAACTGAAGCTTTCTTT
TRBV7-2	NA	TRBJ1-1	NA	CASSLGGSNTEAFF	TGTGCCAGCAGCTTAGGAGGGAGCAACACTGAAGCTTTCTTT
TRBV27	NA	TRBJ1-1	TRBD1	CASSFRGAGGTEAFF	TGTGCCAGCAGTTTTCGGGGGGCAGGGGGCACTGAAGCTTTCTTT
TRBV28	NA	TRBJ2-3	NA	CASSRRDGATDTQYF	TGTGCCAGCAGTCGCCGGGACGGAGCCACAGATACGCAGTATTTT
TRBV9	NA	TRBJ2-6	TRBD1	CASSILGGQGANGANVLTF	TGTGCCAGCAGCATCCTAGGGGGACAGGGGGCGAACGGGGCCAACGTCCTGACTTTC
TRBV27	NA	TRBJ2-2	NA	CASSFRGIANTGELFF	TGTGCCAGCAGTTTTAGGGGGATAGCGAACACCGGGGAGCTGTTTTTT
TRBV2	NA	TRBJ2-6	NA	CASAQGFSGANVLTF	TGTGCCAGCGCCCAGGGTTTCTCTGGGGCCAACGTCCTGACTTTC
TRBV10-3	NA	TRBJ2-6	NA	CAISEEVPSGANVLTF	TGTGCCATCAGTGAAGAGGTACCCTCTGGGGCCAACGTCCTGACTTTC
TRBV7-9	NA	TRBJ1-6	TRBD1	CASSRGGQSPLHF	TGTGCCAGCAGCCGTGGGGGACAGTCACCCCTCCACTTT
TRBV5-1	NA	TRBJ2-2	NA	CASSLEGATGELFF	TGCGCCAGCAGCTTGGAGGGTGCCACCGGGGAGCTGTTTTTT
TRBV28	few	TRBJ1-1	TRBD1	CASSLWDRGPSTEAFF	TGTGCCAGCAGTTTATGGGACAGGGGACCAAGCACTGAAGCTTTCTTT
TRBV9	NA	TRBJ2-3	NA	CASSVAEGGSSTDTQYF	TGTGCCAGCAGCGTAGCTGAGGGCGGGTCTAGCACAGATACGCAGTATTTT
TRBV28	NA	TRBJ2-4	TRBD2	CASSDMTSGKDIQYF	TGTGCCAGCTCCGATATGACTAGCGGGAAAGACATTCAGTACTTC
TRBV28	NA	TRBJ2-7	TRBD2	CASSLFSGRVDEQYF	TGTGCCAGCAGTTTATTTAGCGGGAGAGTAGACGAGCAGTACTTC
TRBV28	few	TRBJ2-1	NA	CAARDNRYNEQFF	TGTGCCGCCCGGGACAACCGATACAATGAGCAGTTCTTC
TRBV7-8	NA	TRBJ1-1	TRBD1	CASSLAATGGHTEAFF	TGTGCCAGCAGCTTAGCGGCGACAGGGGGCCATACTGAAGCTTTCTTT
TRBV6-5	NA	TRBJ2-7	NA	CASSYVQGSSYEQYF	TGTGCCAGCAGTTACGTCCAGGGGAGCTCCTACGAGCAGTACTTC
TRBV7-3	NA	TRBJ2-1	NA	CASSLGQGASYNEQFF	TGTGCCAGCAGCTTAGGGCAGGGAGCCTCCTACAATGAGCAGTTCTTC
TRBV4-1	NA	TRBJ1-1	NA	CASSFTNRKAFF	TGTGCCAGCAGCTTTACTAACCGAAAAGCTTTCTTT
TRBV2	NA	TRBJ2-5	NA	CASSDRDRETQYF	TGTGCCAGCAGTGACAGGGATCGAGAGACCCAGTACTTC
TRBV19	few	TRBJ2-2	NA	CASEAGFSGELFF	TGTGCCAGTGAGGCAGGGTTTTCCGGGGAGCTGTTTTTT
TRBV2	NA	TRBJ2-7	NA	CASSGLRAYEQYF	TGTGCCAGCAGTGGCCTCCGGGCCTACGAGCAGTACTTC
TRBV19	NA	TRBJ1-6	NA	CASSVTEYNSPLHF	TGTGCCAGTAGTGTAACAGAGTATAATTCACCCCTCCACTTT
TRBV7-2	NA	TRBJ2-7	NA	CASSKGSYEQYF	TGTGCCAGCAGCAAGGGCTCCTACGAGCAGTACTTC